The present entry profiles one T cell receptor beta chain with its context. Antigen unknown. Scientists amplified the TCR beta CDR3 regions from RNA transcripts. An initial RT-PCR round employing HTBI primers preceded a second-round multiplex PCR. TCRdb analysed the multiplex PCR reads with MiXCR anew, one entry per CDR3 protein. The data contain more than 1,000,000 distinct CDR3 sequences, about 36% of them singletons. Other autoimmune diseases, uncontrolled infections, pregnancy or lactation led to the exclusion of patients. The data are from a study of Graves' ophthalmopathy and Graves' hyperthyroidism. Study summary: Stable hyperthyroidism referred to disease that showed no ophthalmopathy within 18 months of follow-up.

Study-wide results and limits: A 13-signature model separated ophthalmopathy from stable hyperthyroidism, just under 90% sensitivity, around 79% specificity. Blood also carried most expanded thyroid clonotypes exceeding 0.001 frequency.

Material for sequencing was peripheral blood or thyroid tissue (not recorded which). The clonotype was recovered from an adult man with Graves' hyperthyroidism.

CDR3 amino acids: CASSATFRQGKNPYEQYF. In DNA, the CDR3 is TGTGCCAGTAGTGCAACATTCCGACAGGGCAAGAACCCCTACGAGCAGTACTTC. The rearrangement links TRBV19 to TRBJ2-7; 7 bases map to TRBD1. CDR1 and CDR2 from the germline V gene are LNHDA and SQIVND (reference sequence). This CDR3 contains 18 residues. The junction had 18 bases not matched to a gene; V was cut back by 5 bases and J by 2 bases.